This T cell receptor (beta chain) was retrieved from a study of blood T cell repertoires in COVID-19. Study-wide context: Donors in the United States, Italy and Spain gave samples during acute or convalescent COVID-19. PBMCs, B-cell-depleted T cells, or T cells provided the cDNA or gDNA that made up the material.

Per the study methods: How many nucleated cells were present was estimated from reference gene primer amplification. Data came from immunoSEQ multiplex PCR; TCRdb stores just in-frame clones and leaves some out. V, J and clone size derive from that table, while D and trimming were established from the DNA sequence. The profile shows under 450,000 clones, roughly 90% of them singletons. Patients at the Seattle site were enrolled during active infection and followed longitudinally. The germline CDR1 and CDR2 sequences are SNHLY and FYNNEI. The CDR3 has 14 amino acids. With 5 bases clipped from V and 5 bases from J, the junction kept 5 bases outside the gene matches. This clone was detected once.

The chain uses TRBV2 and TRBJ1-1; 10 positions match TRBD1. The material sequenced was peripheral blood. The source is a woman between 40 and 55 years old with COVID-19, enrolled during active disease. The CDR3 coding sequence is TGTGCCAGCAGTTCGACAGGGGGCAGAACTGAAGCTTTCTTT. It specifies CASSSTGGRTEAFF.